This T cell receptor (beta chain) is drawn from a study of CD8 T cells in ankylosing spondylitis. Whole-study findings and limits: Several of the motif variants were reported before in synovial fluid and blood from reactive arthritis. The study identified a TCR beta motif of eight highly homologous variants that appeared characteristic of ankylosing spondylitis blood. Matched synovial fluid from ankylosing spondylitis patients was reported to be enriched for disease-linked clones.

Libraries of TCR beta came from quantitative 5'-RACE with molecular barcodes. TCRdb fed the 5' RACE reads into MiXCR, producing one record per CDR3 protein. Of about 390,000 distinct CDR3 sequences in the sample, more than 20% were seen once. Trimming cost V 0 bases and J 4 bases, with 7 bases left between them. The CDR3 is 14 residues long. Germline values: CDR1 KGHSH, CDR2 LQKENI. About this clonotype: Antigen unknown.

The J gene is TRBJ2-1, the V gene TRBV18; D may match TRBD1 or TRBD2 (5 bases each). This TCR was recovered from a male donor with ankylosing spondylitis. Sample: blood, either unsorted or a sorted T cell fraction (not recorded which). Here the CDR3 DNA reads TGTGCCAGCTCACCACCGGGACGGTACAATGAGCAGTTCTTC. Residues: CASSPPGRYNEQFF.